The 24 T cell receptor beta chains presented below share a single source sample, sequenced in a study of molecular identifiers for immune sequencing clone quantification. In TCRdb, the PCR reads were re-called with MiXCR into one record per CDR3 protein. The table shows tens of thousands of distinct CDR3 sequences, with about a third occurring only once. The source material was naive CD8+ T cells from blood, with Jurkat cell RNA spiked in. Documented subset: FACS-sorted CD8+CD4-CCR7+CD45RA+ naive T cells. These TCRs come from a human donor in good health. Some libraries in this study had Jurkat cell RNA spiked in.

This clonotype was counted only a few times. The chain couples TRBV11-2 to TRBJ2-6; no clear D. The CDR3 runs 15 residues. In germline, CDR1 is SGHAT, CDR2 FQNNGV. The V gene lost 8 bases and the J gene lost 0 bases, with 11 bases spanning the gap. CDR3 sequence: CASCRAFSGANVLTF. In nucleotides, the CDR3 is TGTGCCAGCTGCCGGGCCTTCTCTGGGGCCAACGTCCTGACTTTC.

A remark on this clonotype: At one boundary the junction diverges from the germline segment, which might be a read error. The rearrangement uses TRBV11-2 and TRBJ2-7, with D unresolved. The CDR3 length is 14 residues. The germline gives CDR1 SGHAT, CDR2 FQNNGV. In nucleotides, the CDR3 is TGTGCCAGCAGCCTAGGTGGTTTCCCCTACGGGCAGTACTTC. Encoded protein: CASSLGGFPYGQYF.

The V and J genes are TRBV27 and TRBJ2-5; 11 bases line up with TRBD1. V dropped 10 bases and J dropped 3; count of bases not matched to a gene: 7. Germline CDR1 and CDR2: MNHEY and SMNVEV (reference sequence). The CDR3 is 14 residues long. The CDR3 loop is CATRTGGEEETQYF. In DNA form, the CDR3 reads TGTGCCACCCGGACAGGGGGCGAAGAAGAGACCCAGTACTTC.

Ten or more counts support this clonotype. The genes are TRBV28 and TRBJ2-7; tentative D call: TRBD2 (5 bases). The CDR3 loop spans 14 amino acids. Germline lookup yields CDR1 MDHEN and CDR2 SYDVKM. Trimming pared 7 bases from V and 3 bases from J, leaving 16 bases between. The CDR3 DNA is TGTGCCAGCAATCCCACGGGGATTAGCTACGAGCAGTACTTC. It specifies CASNPTGISYEQYF.

This chain joins TRBV12-3 or TRBV12-4 and TRBJ2-1; D gene ambiguous. The CDR3 has 11 amino acids. V gave up 5 bases and J gave up 9 bases, with 8 bases separating them. The CDR3: CASSIVSEQFF. The CDR3 nucleotides are TGTGCCAGCAGTATTGTCAGTGAGCAGTTCTTC.

This clonotype has at least ten counts. This chain links TRBV3-1 with TRBJ2-1, with 7 bases matching TRBD2. Germline loops: CDR1 LGHDT, CDR2 YNNKEL (reference sequence). The CDR3 consists of 14 residues. The ends lost 4 bases at V and 4 bases at J; junction bases unmatched: 4. The CDR3 sequence is CASSPPSGYNEQFF. The CDR3 DNA sequence: TGTGCCAGCAGCCCACCTAGCGGTTACAATGAGCAGTTCTTC.

This clonotype appeared once. Sequence at one end of the junction differs from germline and may be a read error. The V and J genes are TRBV27 and TRBJ1-1; D uncertain. CDR1 and CDR2 from the germline V gene are MNHEY and SMNVEV (reference sequence). This CDR3 is 13 amino acids long. In DNA, the CDR3 is TGTGCCAGCAGTTCTAGCTTGAACACTGCAGCTTTCTTT. This codes for CASSSSLNTAAFF.

Details on this clonotype: Germline and junction disagree at one end, which may indicate a read error. The V call is TRBV9, the J call TRBJ2-2, with TRBD2 matching 7 bases. Germline lookup yields CDR1 SGDLS and CDR2 YYNGEE. The length of the CDR3 is 15 residues. The CDR3 DNA reads TGTGCCAGCAGCGTAGAAGGCGGGAGACCCGGGGAGCAGTTTTTT. Its translation is CASSVEGGRPGEQFF.

This clonotype was detected a few times. This CDR3 reads CASSLVFQGRDTQYF. As DNA, the CDR3 is TGTGCCAGCAGCTTAGTCTTCCAGGGGAGGGATACGCAGTATTTT. The chain employs TRBV11-2 and TRBJ2-3; D may correspond to TRBD1 or TRBD2 (6 bases each). Germline values: CDR1 SGHAT, CDR2 FQNNGV. The CDR3 is 15 amino acids. V was cut by 1 base and J by 6 bases, with 14 bases left in between.

As to this clonotype: The germline gene is not matched at one end of the junction; a read error may be the cause. V usage is TRBV6-5 and J usage is TRBJ2-3, with D perhaps TRBD1 (6 bases). Per the germline V gene, CDR1 is MNHEY and CDR2 is SVGAGI. The CDR3 extends over 15 amino acids. In DNA, the CDR3 is TGTGCCAGCAGTCCACCAGGGTTCAGGACAGCTACGCAGTATTTT. Amino acids: CASSPPGFRTATQYF.

Concerning this clonotype itself: The limits of the CDR3 on the DNA are not certain, so only TCRdb's listed CDR3 is given. The chain's CDR3 is CASSTSAVEDEQYF. The genes are TRBV6-2 or TRBV6-3 and TRBJ2-7. The CDR3 region is 14 residues in length, termini included. CDR1 and CDR2 from the germline V gene are MNHEY and SVGEGT.

This clonotype was recorded at least ten times. The chain joins TRBV6-1 to TRBJ2-3; no firm D call. CDR1 and CDR2 (germline): MNHNS, SASEGT. Trimming cost V 1 base and J 2 bases, with 7 bases left between them. CDR3 length equals 14 residues. The CDR3 reads CASSEGRYTDTQYF. CDR3 coding DNA: TGTGCCAGCAGTGAAGGCCGGTACACAGATACGCAGTATTTT.

Notes on this clonotype: A junction boundary mismatches the germline segment, possibly from a read error. V usage is TRBV4-1 and J usage is TRBJ1-6; 7 nucleotides agree with TRBD1. Germline CDR1 and CDR2: MGHRA and YSYEKL. The CDR3 totals 16 residues. Written as DNA, the CDR3 is TGCGCCAGCAGCCAAGATAGGGACAGAATTAATTCCCCCCTCCACTTT. Its translation: CASSQDRDRINSPLHF.

This sequence joins TRBV7-9 and TRBJ2-5; D not certain. Germline assignment: CDR1 SEHNR and CDR2 FQNEAQ (reference sequence). The V end was cut by 5 bases, the J end by 8 bases, with 9 bases between. The CDR3 has 11 amino acids. The CDR3, as DNA: TGTGCCAGCAGCCCAGACCCAACCCAGTACTTC. Translating it yields CASSPDPTQYF.

This clonotype appeared many times. This chain links TRBV5-6 with TRBJ1-5; D call uncertain. The germline V gene encodes CDR1 SGHDT and CDR2 YYEEEE. CDR3 length equals 13 residues. Trimming took off 2 bases at V and 4 bases at J, with 7 bases between the two ends. The CDR3 DNA reads TGTGCCAGCAGCTTCCGCACAAATCAGCCCCAGCATTTT. It codes for CASSFRTNQPQHF.

The CDR3 spells CASSFRGPMAYEQYF. CDR3 DNA sequence: TGTGCCAGCAGTTTTAGAGGGCCCATGGCTTACGAGCAGTACTTC. The chain is built from TRBV28 and TRBJ2-7; TRBD2 might be the D (5 bases). V gave up 3 bases and J gave up 4 bases, with 16 bases separating them. Germline assignment: CDR1 MDHEN and CDR2 SYDVKM. The CDR3 covers 15 residues.

Note on this clonotype: One junction end does not reproduce the germline sequence, and a read error may be involved. The CDR3 region is CASGFPRDYGSYNEQFF. Written as DNA, the CDR3 is TGTGCCAGCGGCTTCCCCCGGGACTACGGCTCCTACAATGAGCAGTTCTTC. The chain carries TRBV7-8 and TRBJ2-1; 7 nucleotides agree with TRBD2. CDR1 and CDR2 (germline): SGHVS, FQNEAQ. The CDR3 is 17 amino acids.

The chain is built from TRBV4-2 and TRBJ2-1; D is ambiguous. The CDR3 totals 12 residues. Trimming left V 3 bases short and J 5 bases short, with 5 bases between. Germline V gives CDR1 LGHNA, CDR2 YNFKEQ. For the CDR3, the DNA is TGTGCCAGCAGCCAGATGAACAATGAGCAGTTCTTC. Translating gives CASSQMNNEQFF.

The chain is built from TRBV28 and TRBJ1-5, with 9 bases identical to TRBD1. Germline assignment: CDR1 MDHEN and CDR2 SYDVKM. This CDR3 spans 17 amino acids. V dropped 4 bases and J dropped 2; count of bases not matched to a gene: 9. CDR3 residues: CASSSPGQGGGNQPQHF. CDR3 nucleotide sequence: TGTGCCAGCAGTTCCCCGGGACAGGGAGGGGGCAATCAGCCCCAGCATTTT.

This clonotype has a count of ten or more. This sequence joins TRBV11-2 and TRBJ2-6; D is ambiguous. Germline CDR1 is SGHAT and CDR2 is FQNNGV. V lost 1 base, J lost 0 bases, and 4 bases lay in between. This CDR3 comprises 15 residues. Written as DNA, the CDR3 is TGTGCCAGCAGCTTAGGGTTCTCTGGGGCCAACGTCCTGACTTTC. Its protein is CASSLGFSGANVLTF.

A note on this clonotype: A much larger clonotype is one base distant, so this may be a read error. The rearrangement links TRBV4-3 to TRBJ2-1; 8 bases agree with TRBD2. Looked up from germline, CDR1 is LGHNA and CDR2 is YSLEER. The ends lost 1 base at V and 4 bases at J; junction bases unmatched: 3. This CDR3 is 15 amino acids long. CDR3: CASSQGRGAYNEQFF. DNA of the CDR3: TGCGCCAGCAGCCAAGGGCGGGGGGCGTACAATGAGCAGTTCTTC.

The sample holds a few counts of this clonotype. The chain has TRBV4-1 and TRBJ1-5; the D gene is possibly TRBD1 (5 bases). CDR1 MGHRA and CDR2 YSYEKL come from the germline V gene. Deletions cut 4 bases from V and 3 bases from J, with 28 bases between. The CDR3 contains 20 residues. The CDR3 DNA sequence: TGCGCCAGCAGCCCCTGGACATACTTAGAGGTCTGGGGAAACAATCAGCCCCAGCATTTT. It encodes CASSPWTYLEVWGNNQPQHF.

A note on this clonotype: One end of the junction is discordant with germline, which a read error may explain. The chain recombines TRBV14 with TRBJ2-3; 7 bases agree with TRBD1. This CDR3 has 14 amino acids. Per the germline V gene, CDR1 is SGHDN and CDR2 is FVKESK. The CDR3 protein is CASSPRQGTDMQYF. CDR3 DNA sequence: TGTGCCAGCAGTCCACGACAGGGCACAGATATGCAGTATTTT.

The chain employs TRBV2 and TRBJ1-1, with 8 bases matching TRBD1. V trimming: 4 bases; J trimming: 3 bases; junction bases outside the gene matches: 10. The CDR3 sequence is 16 residues long. CDR1 is SNHLY and CDR2 is FYNNEI in the germline V gene. CDR3 amino acids: CASSVEDRVSDTEAFF. In DNA, the CDR3 is TGTGCCAGCAGTGTAGAGGACAGGGTCTCGGACACTGAAGCTTTCTTT.